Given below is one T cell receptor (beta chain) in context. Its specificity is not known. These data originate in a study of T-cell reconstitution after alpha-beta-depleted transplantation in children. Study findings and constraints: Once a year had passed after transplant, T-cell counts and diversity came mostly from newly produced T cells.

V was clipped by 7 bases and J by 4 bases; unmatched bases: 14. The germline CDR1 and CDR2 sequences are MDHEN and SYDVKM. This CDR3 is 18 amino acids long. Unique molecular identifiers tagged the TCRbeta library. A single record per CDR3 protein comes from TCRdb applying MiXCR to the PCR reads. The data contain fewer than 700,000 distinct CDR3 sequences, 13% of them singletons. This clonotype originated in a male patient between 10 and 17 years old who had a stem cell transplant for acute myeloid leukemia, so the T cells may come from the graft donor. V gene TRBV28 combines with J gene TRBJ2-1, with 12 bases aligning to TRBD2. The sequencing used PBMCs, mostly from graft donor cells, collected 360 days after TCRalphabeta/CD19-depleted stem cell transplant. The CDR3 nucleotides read TGTGCCAGCACCTTAGTCACGGGGGGACTAGCGGGTTACAATGAGCAGTTCTTC. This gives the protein CASTLVTGGLAGYNEQFF.